This entry describes one T cell receptor (beta chain). As yet, its antigen is unknown. This record belongs to a study of blood T cells in healthy people across ages. Study-wide findings and caveats: Versus aged donors, long-lived donors had higher diversity and more naive CD4+ cells.

Trimming took off 0 bases at V and 7 bases at J, with 10 bases between the two ends. The V gene's germline CDR1 is LGHNA and CDR2 YSLEER. The CDR3 length is 13 residues. For the second PCR, which ran for roughly 7 to 11 cycles, a sample-barcoded 5' primer and a J-beta primer mix were used. Each CDR3 protein gets one entry after TCRdb re-called the 5' RACE reads with MiXCR. Of 600,000 to 1,000,000 distinct CDR3 sequences in the sample, roughly 60% were seen once. This TCR was recovered from a man aged 25-45 years in good health. The chain combines TRBV4-3 with TRBJ2-7; possibly TRBD1 for D (5 bases). Specimen: blood. Written as DNA, the CDR3 is TGCGCCAGCAGCCAAGACAGGGATAGTGAGCAGTACTTC. It codes for CASSQDRDSEQYF.